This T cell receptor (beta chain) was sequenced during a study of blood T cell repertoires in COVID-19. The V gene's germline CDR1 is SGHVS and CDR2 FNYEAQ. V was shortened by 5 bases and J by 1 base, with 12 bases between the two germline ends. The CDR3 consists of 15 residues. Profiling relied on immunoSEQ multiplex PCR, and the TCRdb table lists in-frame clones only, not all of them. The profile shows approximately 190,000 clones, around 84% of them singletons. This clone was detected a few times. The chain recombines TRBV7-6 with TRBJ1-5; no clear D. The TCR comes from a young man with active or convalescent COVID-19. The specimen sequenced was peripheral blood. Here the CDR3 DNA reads TGTGCCAGCAGCGCTACCGGGTTGAGCAATCAGCCCCAGCATTTT. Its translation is CASSATGLSNQPQHF.